The clone carrying this TCR beta chain showed up just a few times. The antigen remains unidentified. This record belongs to a study of T cells in Graves' hyperthyroidism and ophthalmopathy. Subjects with ophthalmopathy showed a Clinical Activity Score no lower than 3, a NOSPECS grade no lower than 4, and a duration shorter than 3 months. Uncontrolled infection, other autoimmune disease, pregnancy or lactation barred patients from enrollment. General observations from the study: Researchers found most expanded thyroid clonotypes above 0.001 in blood as well.

Germline CDR1 reads LNHDA; CDR2 reads SQIVND (reference sequence). The CDR3 totals 14 residues. Trimming took 7 bases from V and 2 from J; bases not matched to a gene: 4. There were TCR beta CDR3 regions amplified from RNA transcripts. Using the HTBI primer set, a first-round RT-PCR was run on the TCR CDR3. MiXCR was run by TCRdb on the multiplex PCR reads, yielding one entry per CDR3 protein. The table shows about 270,000 distinct CDR3 sequences, with over 20% occurring only once. This TCR came from a man aged 30 to 45 with Graves' ophthalmopathy. Sequencing input: blood. The chain is built from TRBV19 and TRBJ2-7; 11 bases fit TRBD2. CDR3 DNA sequence: TGTGCCAGTACGGGGACTAGCGGTCCCTACGAGCAGTACTTC. It codes for CASTGTSGPYEQYF. Full variable domain (rest looked up from reference TRBV19 and TRBJ2-7): DGGITQSPKYLFRKEGQNVTLSCEQNLNHDAMYWYRQDPGQGLRLIYYSQIVNDFQKGDIAEGYSVSREKKESFPLTVTSAQKNPTAFYLCASTGTSGPYEQYFGPGTRLTVT.